The rows below give T cell receptor beta chains drawn from one sample of a study of shared clonotypes between healthy human individuals. The data were produced by immunoSEQ multiplex PCR, yet TCRdb's version contains in-frame clones alone and is incomplete. The table has about 690,000 clones, 90% seen once. What was sequenced was memory CD8+ T cells from PBMCs. Receptors originate from a man in his late teens or twenties in good health. Some clones in this sample may be carry-over from other donors' samples. Each CDR3 is given with its conserved first and last residue. A D gene is named only where the DNA matches it firmly. The size field is filled for only some rows; it gives once, few, many or a size class.

j_call	v_call	d_call	clone_size	cdr3_aa	cdr3_nt
TRBJ2-7	TRBV29-1	TRBD1	.	CSVVDRVPEQYF	TGCAGCGTTGTTGACAGGGTCCCCGAGCAGTACTTC
TRBJ2-7	TRBV28	.	.	CASRETSSYEQYF	TGTGCCAGCAGGGAAACATCGTCCTACGAGCAGTACTTC
TRBJ2-7	TRBV5-4	.	.	CASSLEGPYEQYF	TGTGCCAGCAGCTTGGAGGGCCCCTACGAGCAGTACTTC
TRBJ1-2	TRBV4-2	.	.	CASSQTEVYGYTF	TGTGCCAGCAGCCAGACAGAAGTCTATGGCTACACCTTC
TRBJ2-7	TRBV25-1	.	.	CASLTGGEQYF	TGTGCCAGCCTAACGGGCGGGGAGCAGTACTTC
TRBJ2-7	TRBV2	TRBD2	.	CASNAAGTTSSYEQYF	TGTGCCAGCAATGCTGCCGGGACTACCTCTTCCTACGAGCAGTACTTC
TRBJ2-4	TRBV27	TRBD2	.	CASSSGLAGGLAKNIQYF	TGTGCCAGCAGTTCGGGACTAGCGGGAGGTCTAGCCAAAAACATTCAGTACTTC
TRBJ2-2	TRBV28	.	many	CASHPTALNTGELFF	TGTGCCAGCCACCCCACGGCTTTGAACACCGGGGAGCTGTTTTTT
TRBJ1-2	TRBV25-1	.	.	CASSERGPYGYTF	TGTGCCAGCAGTGAACGCGGTCCATATGGCTACACCTTC
TRBJ1-2	TRBV28	.	.	CASSSIVRVTGEGYTF	TGTGCCAGCAGTTCGATCGTTCGGGTTACGGGGGAAGGCTACACCTTC
TRBJ2-7	TRBV7-2	TRBD2	.	CASSSRGTGHEQYF	TGTGCCAGCAGCTCGCGGGGGACCGGCCACGAGCAGTACTTC
TRBJ2-5	TRBV28	TRBD2	.	CASSLSGGAEYF	TGTGCCAGCAGTTTAAGCGGGGGCGCAGAGTACTTC
TRBJ2-5	TRBV19	.	.	CASSYRGSQETQYF	TGTGCCAGTAGTTACCGGGGCAGCCAAGAGACCCAGTACTTC
TRBJ2-3	TRBV11-2	TRBD2	.	CASSFGGRVGDTQYF	TGTGCCAGCAGCTTCGGCGGGAGGGTTGGAGATACGCAGTATTTT
TRBJ2-7	TRBV7-8	.	.	CASSLSKVASYPYEQYF	TGTGCCAGCAGCTTATCCAAGGTCGCTAGTTACCCCTACGAGCAGTACTTC